This entry features one T cell receptor beta chain sequence. Antigen specificity is unknown. This table comes from immunoSEQ multiplex PCR, and its TCRdb copy is limited to in-frame clones, with some not included. The sample lists 85,000 to 130,000 clones; 85% to 90% were seen once. This record belongs to a study of T cell responses to AZD1222 COVID-19 vaccine. At the level of the study: Analyses pooled second doses at about 4 or about 12 weeks. Notes on the study in general: Donors in the cohort were predominantly white British and more often female, and clonal diversity was possibly underestimated. At 160-218 and 743-854, vaccine-associated CD4 TCRs were dominant, and they spanned spike. Sampling captured repertoires only after the peak T cell response.

This clonotype was obtained from an adult in good health. Sequenced here: peripheral blood, sampled on day 0 of AZD1222 vaccination.

The CDR3 spells CASSLNPEQYF. The CDR3 DNA reads as TGCGCCAGCAGCTTAAATCCCGAGCAGTACTTC. This chain links TRBV5-1 with TRBJ2-7, with D unresolved. Trimming took 2 bases from V and 6 from J, leaving 6 bases between them. CDR1 and CDR2 from the germline V gene are SGHRS and YFSETQ. The CDR3 totals 11 residues.